The 32 T cell receptor beta chains presented below share a single source sample, sequenced in a study of identical twins (TCRdb year 2016). Library method: 5' RACE. Sequenced using an Illumina HiSeq 2000. The public reads were quality trimmed at Q25 with fastp and then assembled into clones with MiXCR by TCRdb, keeping productive beta chains. Every distinct CDR3 protein forms one entry, paired with its most common genes and DNA. A total of approximately 1.8 million distinct CDR3 sequences appear in this sample, 25% to 35% of them only once. In total, the top ten clones hold about 0.25% of the sample. The sequenced sample was cord blood. The receptor source for this set is a newborn girl in good health.

As to this clonotype: The germline gene is not matched at one end of the junction; a read error may be the cause. The chain recombines TRBV18 with TRBJ1-2, with D maybe TRBD1 (5 bases). The germline gives CDR1 KGHSH, CDR2 LQKENI. This CDR3 comprises 15 residues. The CDR3, as DNA: TGTGCCAGCTCACCAACGGGGCAAGGCAACTATGGCCACACCTTC. Translated: CASSPTGQGNYGHTF.

A few counts support this clonotype. The gene calls are TRBV6-6 and TRBJ1-2; TRBD1 matches at 7 bases. This CDR3 is 13 amino acids long. The junction had 8 bases not matched to a gene; V was cut back by 6 bases and J by 7 bases. The germline V gene has CDR1 MNHNY and CDR2 SVGAGI (reference sequence). The chain's CDR3 is CASRNGQVAGYTF. The CDR3 coding sequence is TGTGCCAGCAGGAACGGACAGGTAGCTGGCTACACCTTC.

The V call is TRBV10-3, the J call TRBJ2-4; 10 positions match TRBD2. The J call may be mistaken, given a closer DNA end match to TRBJ2-7. Germline CDR1 reads ENHRY; CDR2 reads SYGVKD. This CDR3 is 15 amino acids long. The CDR3 bases are TGTGCCATCAGTGAGTCTCTAGCGGGAGCCCGCGAGCAGTACTTC. It codes for CAISESLAGAREQYF.

This chain's CDR3 is CASTKGLAGLDTQYF. DNA for the CDR3: TGTGCCAGCACCAAGGGGCTAGCGGGCCTAGATACGCAGTATTTT. The chain is built from TRBV7-2 and TRBJ2-3; TRBD2 agrees at 8 bases. The junction had 11 bases not matched to a gene; V was cut back by 7 bases and J by 5 bases. The germline CDR1 and CDR2 sequences are SGHTA and FQGNSA. CDR3 length: 15 amino acids.

In this sample, this clonotype turned up a few times. J is TRBJ2-4 and V is TRBV6-6; 8 positions match TRBD1. The J call may not be correct, given that the DNA end is closer to TRBJ2-7. The CDR3 spans 14 residues. Germline CDR1 MNHNY, CDR2 SVGAGI (reference sequence). The CDR3 nucleotides read TGTGCCAGCAGTTCCCGGACAGGGTACCACGAGCAGTACTTC. Translation gives CASSSRTGYHEQYF.

The rearrangement links TRBV2 to TRBJ2-7, with 8 nucleotides matching TRBD2. CDR1 and CDR2 (germline): SNHLY, FYNNEI. This CDR3 is 16 amino acids long. With 4 bases clipped from V and 1 base from J, the junction kept 9 bases outside the gene matches. In nucleotides, the CDR3 is TGTGCCAGCAGTGGTTTAGCGGGGCCTCGGTCCTACGAGCAGTACTTC. As protein: CASSGLAGPRSYEQYF.

This clonotype was seen a few times. The V and J genes are TRBV6-6 and TRBJ2-3, with 11 bases fitting TRBD2. CDR1 is MNHNY and CDR2 is SVGAGI in the germline V gene (reference sequence). The CDR3 length is 17 residues. V was clipped by 0 bases and J by 4 bases; unmatched bases: 6. CDR3 amino acids: CASSYSKLAGDPDTQYF. CDR3 DNA sequence: TGTGCCAGCAGTTACTCGAAACTAGCGGGGGACCCAGATACGCAGTATTTT.

The chain couples TRBV18 to TRBJ2-7; 7 positions match TRBD2. The V gene's germline CDR1 is KGHSH and CDR2 LQKENI. Trimming at V came to 3 bases and at J to 4 bases, leaving 12 bases not matched to a gene. The length of the CDR3 is 16 residues. This chain's CDR3 is CASSPGSTSARYEQYF. Written as DNA, the CDR3 is TGTGCCAGCTCACCGGGATCCACTAGCGCCCGGTACGAGCAGTACTTC.

The CDR3 nucleotides are TGTGCCAGCAGCTTAGCGAAGTCTTTGAACAGGCCCTACGAGCAGTACTTC. Translated, it gives CASSLAKSLNRPYEQYF. The chain has TRBV7-2 and TRBJ2-7, with D maybe TRBD1 (5 bases). From germline, CDR1 is SGHTA and CDR2 FQGNSA. The CDR3 contains 17 residues. V dropped 0 bases and J dropped 2 bases, with 17 bases sitting between them.

The chain uses TRBV7-2 and TRBJ2-3; TRBD2 matches at 10 bases. Germline loops: CDR1 SGHTA, CDR2 FQGNSA. The CDR3 consists of 15 residues. V shed 3 bases, J shed 4 bases, and the junction held 4 bases outside the gene matches. The CDR3 here is CASSFEAGGADTQYF. The CDR3 coding sequence is TGTGCCAGCAGCTTCGAAGCGGGGGGGGCAGATACGCAGTATTTT.

This clonotype was counted a single time. This CDR3 reads CASSLTGGIMNTEAFF. CDR3 coding DNA: TGTGCCAGCAGCTTGACAGGGGGTATAATGAACACTGAAGCTTTCTTT. The chain combines TRBV27 with TRBJ1-1; TRBD1 aligns across 9 bases. Germline V gene data show CDR1 as MNHEY and CDR2 as SMNVEV (reference sequence). This CDR3 region has 16 residues. The V and J ends lost 6 bases and 0 bases, in that order; junction bases with no gene match: 8.

This clonotype appeared a few times. The V and J genes are TRBV18 and TRBJ1-5; D gene unclear. The germline V gene has CDR1 KGHSH and CDR2 LQKENI. The CDR3 totals 16 residues. The V and J ends lost 1 base and 0 bases respectively, with 10 bases between them. CDR3 residues: CASSPQGIYSNQPQHF. The CDR3 nucleotides read TGTGCCAGCTCACCACAGGGCATCTATAGCAATCAGCCCCAGCATTTT.

The V and J genes are TRBV9 and TRBJ2-3; D is ambiguous. V lost 0 bases, J lost 4 bases, and 9 bases lay in between. The CDR3 runs to 14 residues. The V gene's germline CDR1 is SGDLS and CDR2 YYNGEE. The CDR3 nucleotides are TGTGCCAGCAGCGTAGTCCCAGTTCCAGATACGCAGTATTTT. Protein product: CASSVVPVPDTQYF. Together with reference TRBV9 and TRBJ2-3, the CDR3 gives the full variable domain: DSGVTQTPKHLITATGQRVTLRCSPRSGDLSVYWYQQSLDQGLQFLIQYYNGEERAKGNILERFSAQQFPDLHSELNLSSLELGDSALYFCASSVVPVPDTQYFGPGTRLTVL.

The chain is built from TRBV20-1 and TRBJ2-1, with 9 bases lining up with TRBD1. V was pared by 2 bases and J by 8 bases, with 1 base of the junction left unmatched. This CDR3 spans 12 amino acids. Germline CDR1 reads DFQATT; CDR2 reads SNEGSKA (reference sequence). The DNA of the CDR3 is TGCAGTGCTAGAAGACAGGGGGATGAGCAGTTCTTC. Translation: CSARRQGDEQFF.

The rearrangement links TRBV24-1 to TRBJ2-1; 10 positions match TRBD2. The germline V gene encodes CDR1 KGHDR and CDR2 SFDVKD. The CDR3 length is 15 residues. V gave up 7 bases and J gave up 8 bases; unmatched junction bases: 10. This CDR3 is CATRSTSGVGYEQFF. CDR3 bases: TGTGCCACCAGGTCAACTAGCGGGGTAGGGTATGAGCAGTTCTTC.

This clonotype was detected ten times or more. The chain combines TRBV20-1 with TRBJ1-2; a possible D gene is TRBD1 (6 bases). V dropped 6 bases and J dropped 2 bases, with 13 bases sitting between them. Germline loops: CDR1 DFQATT, CDR2 SNEGSKA (reference sequence). The CDR3 consists of 13 residues. This CDR3 reads CSALQGLNYGYTF. CDR3 bases: TGCAGTGCGCTTCAGGGGCTAAACTATGGCTACACCTTC.

In this sample, this clonotype turned up a few times. CDR3 DNA: TGTGCCAGCAGCCAGTCGGGGGCAACTAATGAAAAACTGTTTTTT. It is translated as CASSQSGATNEKLFF. The J gene is TRBJ1-4, the V gene TRBV4-2; a possible D gene is TRBD1 (5 bases). The CDR3 length is 15 residues. V lost 3 bases and J lost 0, with 8 bases in between. Germline CDR1 reads LGHNA; CDR2 reads YNFKEQ.

Details on this clonotype: The junction departs from the called germline gene at one end, perhaps through a read error. The chain carries TRBV6-5 and TRBJ2-3, with D tentatively TRBD2 (6 bases). CDR3 size: 14 residues. Germline CDR1 reads MNHEY; CDR2 reads SVGAGI. CDR3 bases: TGTGCCTGCAGTTACGGGAGAGGGAAAGATACGCAGTATTTT. This sequence encodes CACSYGRGKDTQYF.

The V gene is TRBV20-1, the J gene TRBJ2-2, with 9 bases identical to TRBD1. In germline, CDR1 is DFQATT, CDR2 SNEGSKA (reference sequence). This CDR3 region has 14 residues. The junction had 8 bases not matched to a gene; V was cut back by 3 bases and J by 9 bases. The CDR3: CSARANRGQRELFF. In nucleotides, the CDR3 is TGCAGTGCTAGGGCTAACAGGGGGCAACGGGAGCTGTTTTTT.

The J gene is TRBJ2-7, the V gene TRBV12-3 or TRBV12-4, with 7 bases fitting TRBD2. The CDR3 length is 14 residues. J gave up 6 bases and V 3 bases, and 8 bases lay outside the gene matches. The CDR3 DNA follows: TGTGCCAGCAGTTTCCGGACTAGAACCGGCGAGCAGTACTTC. Its protein is CASSFRTRTGEQYF.

This clonotype was counted between two and nine times. This chain connects TRBV5-1 to TRBJ1-2; D not resolved. V dropped 4 bases and J dropped 1 base, with 11 bases sitting between them. Per germline, CDR1 SGHRS and CDR2 YFSETQ. The CDR3 contains 14 residues. CDR3 residues: CASSLDTINYGYTF. As DNA, the CDR3 is TGCGCCAGCAGCCTTGACACTATTAACTATGGCTACACCTTC.

Points on this clonotype: This sequence may be a read error, since a much larger clone differs from it by one base. The V and J genes are TRBV12-3 or TRBV12-4 and TRBJ2-1; 7 nucleotides align to TRBD1. The J call may be wrong; the DNA end is better matched by TRBJ2-7. The CDR3 contains 14 residues. The DNA for the CDR3 is TGTGCCAGCAGTGAACAGGGGTTTCTGGATGAGCAGTACTTC. Amino acids: CASSEQGFLDEQYF.

J is TRBJ1-1 and V is TRBV25-1; D perhaps matches TRBD1 (6 bases). Germline CDR1 and CDR2: MGHDK and SYGVNS. This CDR3 has 13 residues. V lost 8 bases to trimming and J lost 7 bases, with 17 bases between them. The CDR3 DNA reads TGTGCCAGCGGGGAGGTCACAGGGATTGAAGCTTTCTTT. Protein sequence: CASGEVTGIEAFF. The full variable domain, completed using reference TRBV25-1 and TRBJ1-1, is EADIYQTPRYLVIGTGKKITLECSQTMGHDKMYWYQQDPGMELHLIHYSYGVNSTEKGDLSSESTVSRIRTEHFPLTLESARPSHTSQYLCASGEVTGIEAFFGQGTRLTVV.

This rearrangement joins TRBV6-1 to TRBJ1-1, with D perhaps TRBD1 (5 bases). Trimming pared 6 bases from V and 3 bases from J, leaving 20 bases between. The germline V gene has CDR1 MNHNS and CDR2 SASEGT. The length of the CDR3 is 16 residues. DNA for the CDR3: TGTGCCAGCAGCGCACCGGGACTCCTTAGGGACACTGAAGCTTTCTTT. This sequence encodes CASSAPGLLRDTEAFF.

The rearrangement uses TRBV3-1 and TRBJ2-7; TRBD2 matches at 10 bases. The end of the DNA is better explained by TRBJ2-5, so the J call may be wrong. CDR1 and CDR2 (germline): LGHDT, YNNKEL (reference sequence). The CDR3 covers 16 residues. CDR3 loop: CASSFPAGGTGKTQYF. The CDR3 DNA reads as TGTGCCAGCAGCTTTCCAGCGGGAGGGACGGGCAAGACCCAGTACTTC.

V gene TRBV12-3 or TRBV12-4 combines with J gene TRBJ2-4; D may be TRBD1 (5 bases). The J call may be wrong; the DNA end is better matched by TRBJ2-7. This CDR3 spans 12 amino acids. CDR3 DNA: TGTGCCAGCAGTTTACCAGGGCACGAGCAGTACTTC. This translates into CASSLPGHEQYF.

CDR3 protein: CASSFSAGVNEQYF. The CDR3 DNA reads as TGTGCCAGCAGCTTCTCTGCGGGAGTAAACGAGCAGTACTTC. This sequence joins TRBV7-6 and TRBJ2-7, with 7 nucleotides matching TRBD2. CDR3 length: 14 residues. V dropped 3 bases and J dropped 5; count of bases not matched to a gene: 7. Germline V lookup: CDR1 SGHVS, CDR2 FNYEAQ.

The chain combines TRBV19 with TRBJ2-2, with D unresolved. The V and J ends lost 1 base and 9 bases respectively, with 3 bases between them. CDR1 is LNHDA and CDR2 is SQIVND in the germline V gene (reference sequence). This CDR3 contains 11 residues. The CDR3 sequence: CASSIARELFF. CDR3 coding DNA: TGTGCCAGTAGTATAGCCCGGGAGCTGTTTTTT. Full variable domain (rest looked up from reference TRBV19 and TRBJ2-2): DGGITQSPKYLFRKEGQNVTLSCEQNLNHDAMYWYRQDPGQGLRLIYYSQIVNDFQKGDIAEGYSVSREKKESFPLTVTSAQKNPTAFYLCASSIARELFFGEGSRLTVL.

This clonotype appeared a few times. The rearrangement joins TRBV6-2 or TRBV6-3 to TRBJ2-1; D is unresolved. The CDR3 contains 15 residues. Trimming left V 2 bases short and J 6 bases short, with 14 bases between. Germline assignment: CDR1 MNHEY and CDR2 SVGEGT. This CDR3 is CASSYHRARGNEQFF. In DNA form, the CDR3 reads TGTGCCAGCAGTTACCACCGGGCGAGAGGCAATGAGCAGTTCTTC.

This clonotype was observed a handful of times. V gene TRBV10-3 combines with J gene TRBJ2-3; 10 bases line up with TRBD1. Germline CDR1 is ENHRY and CDR2 is SYGVKD. The CDR3 covers 15 residues. The V segment lost 8 bases and the J segment 4 bases; nucleotides outside the gene matches: 9. CDR3 sequence: CAISGQGGTADTQYF. The CDR3 DNA reads TGTGCCATCTCTGGACAGGGGGGGACCGCAGATACGCAGTATTTT.

The J gene is TRBJ1-1, the V gene TRBV4-1, with D perhaps TRBD1 (5 bases). V lost 4 bases and J 8 bases, leaving 17 bases between the germline ends. The CDR3 contains 14 residues. Germline lookup yields CDR1 MGHRA and CDR2 YSYEKL. CDR3 in DNA: TGCGCCAGCAGCCGTATAACAGGACGGGGGGAAGCTTTCTTT. Amino acids: CASSRITGRGEAFF.

This chain uses TRBV20-1 with TRBJ2-7; D may be TRBD2 (6 bases). The CDR3 is made up of 13 amino acids. CDR1 DFQATT and CDR2 SNEGSKA come from the germline V gene (reference sequence). Trimming took off 2 bases at V and 0 bases at J, with 8 bases between the two ends. CDR3 DNA sequence: TGCAGTGCTAGACCTAGCGCCTCCTACGAGCAGTACTTC. It specifies CSARPSASYEQYF.